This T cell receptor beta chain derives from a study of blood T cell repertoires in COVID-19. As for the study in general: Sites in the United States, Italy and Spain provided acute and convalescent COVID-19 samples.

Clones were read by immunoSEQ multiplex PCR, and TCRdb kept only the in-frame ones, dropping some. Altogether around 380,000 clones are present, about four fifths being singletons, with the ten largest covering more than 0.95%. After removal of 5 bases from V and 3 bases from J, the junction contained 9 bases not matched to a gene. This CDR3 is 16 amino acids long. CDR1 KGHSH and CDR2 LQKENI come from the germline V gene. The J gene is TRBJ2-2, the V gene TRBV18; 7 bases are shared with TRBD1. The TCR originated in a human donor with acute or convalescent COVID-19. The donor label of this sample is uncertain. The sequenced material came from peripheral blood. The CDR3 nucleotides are TGTGCCAGCTCATCCTACAGGGGAAGGGACACCGGGGAGCTGTTTTTT. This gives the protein CASSSYRGRDTGELFF.